The entry below describes one T cell receptor beta chain. This record belongs to a study of blood T cell repertoires in COVID-19. Study-level background: PBMCs, B-cell-depleted T cells, or T cells were the source of the cDNA or gDNA that made up the material.

Original analysis: Estimation of nucleated cell counts was performed using reference gene primer amplification. Clones were read by immunoSEQ multiplex PCR, and TCRdb kept only the in-frame ones, dropping some. The V and J calls and the clone size are those of that table, but D and trimming were determined from the DNA. This repertoire shows roughly 60,000 clones, approximately 80% found once; its top ten account for 10%. What was sequenced was peripheral blood. This receptor was identified in a man between 45 and 60 years old with COVID-19, enrolled during active disease.

The CDR3 DNA reads as TGTGCCACCAGTGATTTGAAGGGAGGGGATGGCACAGATACGCAGTATTTT. Its protein product is CATSDLKGGDGTDTQYF. V is TRBV24-1 and J is TRBJ2-3; 7 nucleotides agree with TRBD2. The CDR3 consists of 17 residues. V shed 0 bases, J shed 1 base, and the junction held 6 bases outside the gene matches. Germline CDR1 KGHDR, CDR2 SFDVKD.